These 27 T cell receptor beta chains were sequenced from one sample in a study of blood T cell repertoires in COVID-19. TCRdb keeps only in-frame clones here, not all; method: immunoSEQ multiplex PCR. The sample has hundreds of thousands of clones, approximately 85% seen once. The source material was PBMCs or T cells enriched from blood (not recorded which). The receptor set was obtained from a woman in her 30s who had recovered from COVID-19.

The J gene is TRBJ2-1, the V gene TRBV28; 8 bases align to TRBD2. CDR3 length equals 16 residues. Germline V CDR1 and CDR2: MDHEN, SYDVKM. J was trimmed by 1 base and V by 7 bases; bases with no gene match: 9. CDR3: CASTISAGVSYNEQFF. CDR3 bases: TGTGCCAGCACCATTTCAGCGGGAGTATCCTACAATGAGCAGTTCTTC.

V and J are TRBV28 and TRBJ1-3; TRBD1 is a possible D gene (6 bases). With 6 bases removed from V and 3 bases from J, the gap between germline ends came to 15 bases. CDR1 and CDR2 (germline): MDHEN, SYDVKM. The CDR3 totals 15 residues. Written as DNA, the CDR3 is TGTGCCAGCAGGCCTACAGGGACGGGTGGAAACACCATATATTTT. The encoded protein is CASRPTGTGGNTIYF. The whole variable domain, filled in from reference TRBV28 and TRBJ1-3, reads DVKVTQSSRYLVKRTGEKVFLECVQDMDHENMFWYRQDPGLGLRLIYFSYDVKMKEKGDIPEGYSVSREKKERFSLILESASTNQTSMYLCASRPTGTGGNTIYFGEGSWLTVV.

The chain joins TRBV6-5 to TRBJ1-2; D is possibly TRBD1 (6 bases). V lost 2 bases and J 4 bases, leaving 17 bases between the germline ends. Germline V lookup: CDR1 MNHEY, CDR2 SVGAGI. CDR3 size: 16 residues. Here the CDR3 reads CASSYQGTFTGYGYTF. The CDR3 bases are TGTGCCAGCAGTTACCAGGGGACCTTCACCGGCTATGGCTACACCTTC.

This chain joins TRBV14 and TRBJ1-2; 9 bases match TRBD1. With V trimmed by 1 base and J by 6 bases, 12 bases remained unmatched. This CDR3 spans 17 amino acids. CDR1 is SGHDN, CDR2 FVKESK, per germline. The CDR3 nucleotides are TGTGCCAGCAGCCAAGCGCACAGGGGGCGATCCAACGATGGCTACACCTTC. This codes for CASSQAHRGRSNDGYTF.

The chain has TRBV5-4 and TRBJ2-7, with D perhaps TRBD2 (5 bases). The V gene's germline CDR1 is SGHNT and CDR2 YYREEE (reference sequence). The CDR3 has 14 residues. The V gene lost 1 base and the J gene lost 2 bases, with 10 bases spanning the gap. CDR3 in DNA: TGTGCCAGCAGCTTGTTCCGGGGAGCCTACGAGCAGTACTTC. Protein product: CASSLFRGAYEQYF.

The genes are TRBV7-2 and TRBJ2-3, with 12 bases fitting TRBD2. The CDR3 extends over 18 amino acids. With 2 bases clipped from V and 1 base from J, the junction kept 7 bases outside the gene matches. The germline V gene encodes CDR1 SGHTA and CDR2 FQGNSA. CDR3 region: CASSLSGLAGPGTDTQYF. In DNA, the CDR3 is TGTGCCAGCAGCTTATCGGGACTAGCGGGCCCGGGCACAGATACGCAGTATTTT.

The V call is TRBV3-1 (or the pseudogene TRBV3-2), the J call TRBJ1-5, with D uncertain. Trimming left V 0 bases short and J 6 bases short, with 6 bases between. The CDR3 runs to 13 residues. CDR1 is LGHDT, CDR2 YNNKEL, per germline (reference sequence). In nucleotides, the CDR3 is TGTGCCAGCAGCCAAGATATCGGTCAGCCCCAGCATTTT. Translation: CASSQDIGQPQHF.

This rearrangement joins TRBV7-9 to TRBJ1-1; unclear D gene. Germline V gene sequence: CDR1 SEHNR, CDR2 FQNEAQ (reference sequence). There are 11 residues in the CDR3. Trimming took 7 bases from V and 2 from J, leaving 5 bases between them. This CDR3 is CASIQNTEAFF. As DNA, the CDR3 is TGTGCCAGCATCCAAAACACTGAAGCTTTCTTT. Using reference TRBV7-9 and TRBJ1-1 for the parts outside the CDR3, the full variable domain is DTGVSQNPRHKITKRGQNVTFRCDPISEHNRLYWYRQTLGQGPEFLTYFQNEAQLEKSRLLSDRFSAERPKGSFSTLEIQRTEQGDSAMYLCASIQNTEAFFGQGTRLTVV.

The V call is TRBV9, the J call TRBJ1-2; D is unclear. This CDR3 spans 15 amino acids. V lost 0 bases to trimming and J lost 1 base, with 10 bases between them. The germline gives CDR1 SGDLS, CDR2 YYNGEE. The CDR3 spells CASSVATAGNYGYTF. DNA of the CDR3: TGTGCCAGCAGCGTAGCTACGGCGGGTAACTATGGCTACACCTTC.

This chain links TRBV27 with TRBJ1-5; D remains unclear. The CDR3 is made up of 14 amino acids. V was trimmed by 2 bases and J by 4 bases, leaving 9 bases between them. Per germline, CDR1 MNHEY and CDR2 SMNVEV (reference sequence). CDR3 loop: CASSLRRLNQPQHF. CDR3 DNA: TGTGCCAGCAGTTTACGTCGTCTAAATCAGCCCCAGCATTTT.

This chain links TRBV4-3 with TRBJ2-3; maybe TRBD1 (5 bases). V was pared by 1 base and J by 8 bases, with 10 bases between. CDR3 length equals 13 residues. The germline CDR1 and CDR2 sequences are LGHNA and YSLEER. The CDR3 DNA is TGCGCCAGCAGCCAAGTCCCCCAGGGTACGCAGTATTTT. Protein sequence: CASSQVPQGTQYF.

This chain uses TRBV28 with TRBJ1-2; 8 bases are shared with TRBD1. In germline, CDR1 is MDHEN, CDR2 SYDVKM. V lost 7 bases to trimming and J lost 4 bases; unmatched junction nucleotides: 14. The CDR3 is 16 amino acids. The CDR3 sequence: CASTRTGHTFGYGYTF. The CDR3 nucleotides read TGTGCCAGCACCAGGACAGGGCATACATTTGGCTATGGCTACACCTTC.

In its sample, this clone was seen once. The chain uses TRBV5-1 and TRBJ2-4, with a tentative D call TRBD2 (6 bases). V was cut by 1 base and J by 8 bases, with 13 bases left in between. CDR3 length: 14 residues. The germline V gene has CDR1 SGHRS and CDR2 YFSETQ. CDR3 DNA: TGCGCCAGCAGCTTGAGGTTCAGGGAGGACATTCAGTACTTC. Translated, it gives CASSLRFREDIQYF. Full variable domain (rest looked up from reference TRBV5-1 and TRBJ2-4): KAGVTQTPRYLIKTRGQQVTLSCSPISGHRSVSWYQQTPGQGLQFLFEYFSETQRNKGNFPGRFSGRQFSNSRSEMNVSTLELGDSALYLCASSLRFREDIQYFGAGTRLSVL.

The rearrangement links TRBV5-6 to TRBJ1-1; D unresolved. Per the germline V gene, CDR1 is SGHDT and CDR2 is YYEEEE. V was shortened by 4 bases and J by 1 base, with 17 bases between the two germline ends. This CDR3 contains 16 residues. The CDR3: CASSPVGRVPNTEAFF. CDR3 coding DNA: TGTGCCAGCAGCCCAGTAGGCCGGGTTCCGAACACTGAAGCTTTCTTT.

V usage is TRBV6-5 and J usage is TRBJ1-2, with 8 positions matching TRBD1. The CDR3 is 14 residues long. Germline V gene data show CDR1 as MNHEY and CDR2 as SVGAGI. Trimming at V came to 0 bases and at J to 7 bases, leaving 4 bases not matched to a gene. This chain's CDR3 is CASSYSTGASGYTF. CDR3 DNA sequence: TGTGCCAGCAGTTACTCGACAGGGGCCAGTGGCTACACCTTC.

CDR3 nucleotides: TGTGCCAGCAGCCTCGGGACAGGACGCGCGGTGATAGAGACCCAGTACTTC. It encodes CASSLGTGRAVIETQYF. This chain uses TRBV13 with TRBJ2-5; 8 bases line up with TRBD1. Trimming took 5 bases from V and 4 from J; bases not matched to a gene: 15. The CDR3 loop spans 17 amino acids. Germline V CDR1 and CDR2: PRHDT, FYEKMQ (reference sequence).

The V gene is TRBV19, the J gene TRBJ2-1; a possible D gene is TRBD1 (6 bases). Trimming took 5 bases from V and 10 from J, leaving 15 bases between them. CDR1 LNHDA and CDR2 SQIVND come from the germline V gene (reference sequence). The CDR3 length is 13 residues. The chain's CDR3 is CASSRILGQEQFF. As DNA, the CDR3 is TGTGCCAGTAGTCGAATCTTAGGACAGGAGCAGTTCTTC.

The CDR3: CASSPTGLGQFF. As DNA, the CDR3 is TGTGCCAGCTCACCCACGGGACTTGGGCAGTTCTTC. This chain joins TRBV18 and TRBJ2-1, with D perhaps TRBD2 (6 bases). The V end lost 3 bases, the J end lost 12 bases, and 12 bases lay between the germline ends. Germline CDR1 KGHSH, CDR2 LQKENI. This CDR3 spans 12 amino acids.

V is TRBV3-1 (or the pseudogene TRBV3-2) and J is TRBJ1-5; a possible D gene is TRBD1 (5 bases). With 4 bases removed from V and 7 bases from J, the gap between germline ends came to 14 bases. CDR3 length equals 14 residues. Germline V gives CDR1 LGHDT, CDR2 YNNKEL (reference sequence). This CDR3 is CASSPRRGEQPQHF. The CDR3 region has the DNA TGTGCCAGCAGCCCCCGGAGGGGAGAGCAGCCCCAGCATTTT.

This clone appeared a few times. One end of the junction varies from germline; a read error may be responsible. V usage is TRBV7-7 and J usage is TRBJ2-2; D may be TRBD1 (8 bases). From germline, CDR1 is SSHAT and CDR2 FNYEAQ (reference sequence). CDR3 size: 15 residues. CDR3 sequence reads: CASSSGQGGTGELFF. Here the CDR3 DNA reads TGTGCTAGCAGCTCCGGACAGGGAGGGACCGGGGAGCTGTTTTTT.

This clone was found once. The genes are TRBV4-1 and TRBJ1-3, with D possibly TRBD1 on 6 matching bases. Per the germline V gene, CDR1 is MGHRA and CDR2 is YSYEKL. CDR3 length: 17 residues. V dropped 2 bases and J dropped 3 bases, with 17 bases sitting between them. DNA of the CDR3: TGCGCCAGCAGCCAATGGGGGCATCGACCGGGTGGAAACACCATATATTTT. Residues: CASSQWGHRPGGNTIYF.

The CDR3 nucleotides are TGTGCCAGCACCGAAAGAGAATACTATGGCTACACCTTC. Residues: CASTEREYYGYTF. This chain uses TRBV12-3 or TRBV12-4 with TRBJ1-2, with D unresolved. V was clipped by 7 bases and J by 3 bases, with 12 bases between them. The CDR3 is 13 residues long.

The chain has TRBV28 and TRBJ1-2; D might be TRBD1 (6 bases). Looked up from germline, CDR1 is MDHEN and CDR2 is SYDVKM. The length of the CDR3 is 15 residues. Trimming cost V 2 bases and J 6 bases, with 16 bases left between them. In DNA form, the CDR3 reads TGTGCCAGCAGTTTAGAGTATCAGGGGCTAAATGGCTACACCTTC. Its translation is CASSLEYQGLNGYTF.

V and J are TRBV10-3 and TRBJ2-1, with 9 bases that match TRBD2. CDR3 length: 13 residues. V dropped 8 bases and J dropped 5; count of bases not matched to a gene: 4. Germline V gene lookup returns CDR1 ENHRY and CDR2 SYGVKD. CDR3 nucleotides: TGTGCCATCTCTAGCGGGAATAACAATGAGCAGTTCTTC. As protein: CAISSGNNNEQFF.

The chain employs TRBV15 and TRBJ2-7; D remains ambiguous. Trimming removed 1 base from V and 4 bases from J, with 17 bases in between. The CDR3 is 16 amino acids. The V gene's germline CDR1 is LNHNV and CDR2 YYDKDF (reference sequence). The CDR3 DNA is TGTGCCACCAGCAGAGTAGGTCTCACAGAAAGGTACGAGCAGTACTTC. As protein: CATSRVGLTERYEQYF.

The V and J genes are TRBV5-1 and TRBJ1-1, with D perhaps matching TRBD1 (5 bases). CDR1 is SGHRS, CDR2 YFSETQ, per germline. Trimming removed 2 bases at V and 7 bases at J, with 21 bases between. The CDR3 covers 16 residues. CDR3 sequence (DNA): TGCGCCAGCAGCTTACAGGTACCGTTTTCTTTGGGTGAAGCTTTCTTT. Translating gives CASSLQVPFSLGEAFF.

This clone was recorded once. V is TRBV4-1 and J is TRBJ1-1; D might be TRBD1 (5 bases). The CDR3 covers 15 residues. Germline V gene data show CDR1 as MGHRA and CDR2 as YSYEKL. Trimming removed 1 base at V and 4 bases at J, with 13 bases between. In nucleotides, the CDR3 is TGCGCCAGCAGCCAAGGGGGGACTAGGGGCACTGAAGCTTTCTTT. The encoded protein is CASSQGGTRGTEAFF.